This T cell receptor beta chain was identified during a study of T cell repertoires in cytomegalovirus infection. Study in general: Public TCR beta signatures were indicative of both CMV infection and a matching HLA type.

The study, taken as a whole, reports: The ex vivo response was dominated by HLA-C-restricted CMV-specific TCR beta clonotypes.

This clonotype was detected many times. Its antigen is unknown. Germline lookup yields CDR1 SGDLS and CDR2 YYNGEE. The CDR3 loop spans 16 amino acids. The ends lost 2 bases at V and 2 bases at J; junction bases unmatched: 7. Using its own MiXCR run on the reads, TCRdb lists one record per CDR3 protein. The repertoire holds 310,000 or so distinct CDR3 sequences, with roughly 25% as singletons. The chain uses TRBV9 and TRBJ2-3; 8 bases are a match to TRBD2. This specimen consisted of cultured PBMCs, obtained from culture after CMV antigen stimulation. The sequence was collected from a human donor in good health (CMV status not recorded). Some clones in this sample may be carry-over from other donors' samples. The CDR3 region is CASSVLAGHPTDTQYF. CDR3 nucleotide sequence: TGTGCCAGCAGCGTTTTAGCGGGGCATCCCACAGATACGCAGTATTTT.